This section outlines one T cell receptor beta chain sequence together with its context. This entry comes from a study of blood T cell repertoires in COVID-19. In the original processing: Counts of nucleated cells, estimated from reference gene primer amplification, were obtained. Repertoires were generated with immunoSEQ multiplex PCR, while TCRdb's copy carries only in-frame clones and drops some. V and J calls and clone size are copied from that table; D and trimming were computed from the DNA. Found here are about 220,000 clones, approximately 85% of them singletons; the top ten hold 2.9%. CDR1 is SGHTA and CDR2 is FQGNSA in the germline V gene. This CDR3 is built from 16 residues. The trim removed 1 base at V and 5 bases at J, leaving 6 bases unmatched.

The TCR sequence derives from a man aged 50-59 years who had recovered from COVID-19. The sequencing sample was made of peripheral blood. The J gene is TRBJ1-4, the V gene TRBV7-2, with TRBD1 matching 8 bases. The CDR3 DNA reads TGTGCCAGCAGCTTAGGACAGGGGACGGTAAATGAAAAACTGTTTTTT. It codes for CASSLGQGTVNEKLFF.